The following is a T cell receptor (beta chain) sequence with its context. Its antigen is undetermined. Assay used: immunoSEQ multiplex PCR; TCRdb lists only in-frame clones, some missing. The data hold more than 20,000 clones, with 80% to 90% observed a single time. The sample belongs to a study of T cells in localized non-small cell lung cancer. Trimming cost V 5 bases and J 0 bases, with 12 bases left between them. The CDR3 spans 15 residues. Germline V gene lookup returns CDR1 MNHEY and CDR2 SMNVEV (reference sequence). Study outcomes and limitations: Higher blood T cell density tracked longer overall survival. Since sequencing was restricted to only one region of the tumor, intratumor heterogeneity remains a possibility.

The receptor was derived from a female donor of 60 years or more with stage I lung adenocarcinoma. V usage is TRBV27 and J usage is TRBJ2-3; a weak D match, TRBD1 (6 bases). The sequencing here drew on peripheral blood, taken before any cancer treatment. The CDR3 loop reads CASSPYRASTDTQYF. The CDR3 DNA reads as TGTGCCAGCAGTCCCTACAGGGCTAGCACAGATACGCAGTATTTT.